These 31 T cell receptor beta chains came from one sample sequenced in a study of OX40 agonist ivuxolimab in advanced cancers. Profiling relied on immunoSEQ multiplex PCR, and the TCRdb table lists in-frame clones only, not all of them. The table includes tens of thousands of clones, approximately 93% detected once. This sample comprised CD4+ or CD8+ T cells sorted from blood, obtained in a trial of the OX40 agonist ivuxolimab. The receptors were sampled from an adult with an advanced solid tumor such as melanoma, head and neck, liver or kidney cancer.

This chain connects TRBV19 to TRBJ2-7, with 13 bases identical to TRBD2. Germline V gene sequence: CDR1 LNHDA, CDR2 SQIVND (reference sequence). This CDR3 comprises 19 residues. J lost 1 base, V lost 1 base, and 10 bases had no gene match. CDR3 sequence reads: CASSIGPGLAGPLSYEQYF. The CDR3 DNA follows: TGTGCCAGTAGTATAGGCCCGGGACTAGCGGGACCCCTATCCTACGAGCAGTACTTC. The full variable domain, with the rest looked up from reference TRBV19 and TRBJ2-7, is DGGITQSPKYLFRKEGQNVTLSCEQNLNHDAMYWYRQDPGQGLRLIYYSQIVNDFQKGDIAEGYSVSREKKESFPLTVTSAQKNPTAFYLCASSIGPGLAGPLSYEQYFGPGTRLTVT.

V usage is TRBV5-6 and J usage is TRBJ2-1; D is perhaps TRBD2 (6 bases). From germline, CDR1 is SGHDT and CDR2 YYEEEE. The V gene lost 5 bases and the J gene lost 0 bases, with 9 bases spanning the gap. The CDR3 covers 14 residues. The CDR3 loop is CASSLADSYNEQFF. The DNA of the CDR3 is TGTGCCAGCAGTTTAGCGGACTCCTACAATGAGCAGTTCTTC. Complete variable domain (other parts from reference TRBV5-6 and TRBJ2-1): DAGVTQSPTHLIKTRGQQVTLRCSPKSGHDTVSWYQQALGQGPQFIFQYYEEEERQRGNFPDRFSGHQFPNYSSELNVNALLLGDSALYLCASSLADSYNEQFFGPGTRLTVL.

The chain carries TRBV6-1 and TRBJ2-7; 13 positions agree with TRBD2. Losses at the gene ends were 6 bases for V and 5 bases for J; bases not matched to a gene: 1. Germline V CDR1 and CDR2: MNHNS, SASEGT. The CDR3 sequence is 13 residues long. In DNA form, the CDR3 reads TGTGCCAGCAGGGGGACTAGCGGGAACGAGCAGTACTTC. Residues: CASRGTSGNEQYF.

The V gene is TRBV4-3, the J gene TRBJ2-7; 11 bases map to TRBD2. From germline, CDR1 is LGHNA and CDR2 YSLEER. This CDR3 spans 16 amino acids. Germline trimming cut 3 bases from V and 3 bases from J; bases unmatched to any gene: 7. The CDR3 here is CASSQHLAGGHYEQYF. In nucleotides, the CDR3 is TGCGCCAGCAGCCAGCATCTAGCGGGAGGCCACTACGAGCAGTACTTC.

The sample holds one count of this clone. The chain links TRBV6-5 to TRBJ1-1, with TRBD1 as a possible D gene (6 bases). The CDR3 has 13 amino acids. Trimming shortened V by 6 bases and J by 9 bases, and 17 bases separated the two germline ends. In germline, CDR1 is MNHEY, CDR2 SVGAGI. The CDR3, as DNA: TGTGCCAGCAGGGCCGAGGGGGGAGGTCAAGCTTTCTTT. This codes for CASRAEGGGQAFF.

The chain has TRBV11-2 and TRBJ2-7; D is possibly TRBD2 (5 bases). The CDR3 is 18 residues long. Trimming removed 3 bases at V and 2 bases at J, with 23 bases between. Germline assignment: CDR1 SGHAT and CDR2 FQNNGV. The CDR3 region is CASSFPDGGVALAYEQYF. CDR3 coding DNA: TGTGCCAGCAGCTTCCCAGATGGTGGAGTTGCACTAGCCTACGAGCAGTACTTC.

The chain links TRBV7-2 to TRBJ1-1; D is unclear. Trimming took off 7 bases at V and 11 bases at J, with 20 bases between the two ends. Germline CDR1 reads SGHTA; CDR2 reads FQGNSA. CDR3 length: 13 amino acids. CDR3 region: CASTPSRPAGAFF. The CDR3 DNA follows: TGTGCCAGCACCCCCTCGCGTCCCGCGGGGGCTTTCTTT.

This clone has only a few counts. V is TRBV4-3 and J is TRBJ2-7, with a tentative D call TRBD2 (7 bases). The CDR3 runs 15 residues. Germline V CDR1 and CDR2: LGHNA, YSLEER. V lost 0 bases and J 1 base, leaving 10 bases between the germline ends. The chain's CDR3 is CASSQEGGGSYEQYF. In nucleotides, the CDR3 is TGCGCCAGCAGCCAAGAGGGAGGGGGTTCCTACGAGCAGTACTTC.

The CDR3 here is CASSATGGPGNTIYF. The CDR3 coding sequence is TGTGCCAGCAGTGCTACAGGGGGCCCTGGAAACACCATATATTTT. V usage is TRBV28 and J usage is TRBJ1-3; 9 bases are shared with TRBD1. The trim removed 5 bases at V and 2 bases at J, leaving 4 bases unmatched. CDR1 is MDHEN and CDR2 is SYDVKM in the germline V gene. The CDR3 runs 15 residues.

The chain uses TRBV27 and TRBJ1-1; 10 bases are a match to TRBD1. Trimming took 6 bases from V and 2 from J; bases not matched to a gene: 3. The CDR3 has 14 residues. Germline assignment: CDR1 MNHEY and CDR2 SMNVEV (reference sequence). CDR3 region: CASRQTGGNTEAFF. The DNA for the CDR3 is TGTGCCAGCAGGCAGACAGGGGGCAACACTGAAGCTTTCTTT.

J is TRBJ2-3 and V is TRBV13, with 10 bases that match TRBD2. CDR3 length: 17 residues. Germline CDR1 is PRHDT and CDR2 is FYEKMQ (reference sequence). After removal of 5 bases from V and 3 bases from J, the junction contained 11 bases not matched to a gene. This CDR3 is CASSEGTLAGPTDTQYF. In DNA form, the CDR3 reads TGTGCCAGCAGCGAAGGGACACTAGCGGGGCCTACAGATACGCAGTATTTT.

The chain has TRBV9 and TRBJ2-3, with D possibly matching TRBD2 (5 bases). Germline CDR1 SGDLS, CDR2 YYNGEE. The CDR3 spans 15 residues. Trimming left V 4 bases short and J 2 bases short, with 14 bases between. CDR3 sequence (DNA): TGTGCCAGCAGCCCGAGGGCAGGTCTCACAGATACGCAGTATTTT. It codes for CASSPRAGLTDTQYF.

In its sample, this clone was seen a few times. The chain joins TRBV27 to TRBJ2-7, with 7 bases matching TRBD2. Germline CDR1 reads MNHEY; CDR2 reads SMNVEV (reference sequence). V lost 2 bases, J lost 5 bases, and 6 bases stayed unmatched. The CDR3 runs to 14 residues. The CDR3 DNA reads TGTGCCAGCAGTTTAGGACTAGATTCGCACGAGCAGTACTTC. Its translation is CASSLGLDSHEQYF.

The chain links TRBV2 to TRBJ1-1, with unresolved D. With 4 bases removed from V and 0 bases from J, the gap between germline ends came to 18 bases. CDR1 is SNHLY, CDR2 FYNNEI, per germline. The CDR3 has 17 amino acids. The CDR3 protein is CASSVSTSWGMNTEAFF. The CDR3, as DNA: TGTGCCAGCAGTGTAAGTACAAGCTGGGGAATGAACACTGAAGCTTTCTTT.

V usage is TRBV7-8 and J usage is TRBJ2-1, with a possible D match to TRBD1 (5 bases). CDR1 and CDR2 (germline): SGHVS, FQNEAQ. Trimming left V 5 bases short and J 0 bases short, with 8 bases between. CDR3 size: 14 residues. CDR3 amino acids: CASSPDTSYNEQFF. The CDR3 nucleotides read TGTGCCAGCAGCCCGGACACCTCCTACAATGAGCAGTTCTTC.

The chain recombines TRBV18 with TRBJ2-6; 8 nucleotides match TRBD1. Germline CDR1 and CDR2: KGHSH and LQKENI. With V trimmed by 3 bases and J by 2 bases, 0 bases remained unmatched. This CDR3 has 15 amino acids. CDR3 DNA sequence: TGTGCCAGCTCACCGACAGGGGCTGGGGCCAACGTCCTGACTTTC. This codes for CASSPTGAGANVLTF.

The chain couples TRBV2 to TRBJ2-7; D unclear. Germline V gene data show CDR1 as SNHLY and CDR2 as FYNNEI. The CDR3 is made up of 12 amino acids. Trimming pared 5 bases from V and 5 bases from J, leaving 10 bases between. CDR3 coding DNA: TGTGCCAGCAGTCCCCCTCTAAACGAGCAGTACTTC. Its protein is CASSPPLNEQYF.

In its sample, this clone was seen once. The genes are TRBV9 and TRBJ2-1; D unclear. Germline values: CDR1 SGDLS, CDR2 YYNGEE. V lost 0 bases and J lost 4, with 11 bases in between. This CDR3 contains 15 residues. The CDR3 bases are TGTGCCAGCAGCGTAGGGGGTAGTGGGTACAATGAGCAGTTCTTC. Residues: CASSVGGSGYNEQFF. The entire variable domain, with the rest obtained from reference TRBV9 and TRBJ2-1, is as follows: DSGVTQTPKHLITATGQRVTLRCSPRSGDLSVYWYQQSLDQGLQFLIQYYNGEERAKGNILERFSAQQFPDLHSELNLSSLELGDSALYFCASSVGGSGYNEQFFGPGTRLTVL.

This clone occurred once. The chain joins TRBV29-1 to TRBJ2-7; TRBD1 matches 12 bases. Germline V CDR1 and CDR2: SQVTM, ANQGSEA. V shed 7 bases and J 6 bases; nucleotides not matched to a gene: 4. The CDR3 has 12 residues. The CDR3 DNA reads TGCAGCGCTGGGACAGGGGGCGGCGAGCAGTACTTC. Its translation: CSAGTGGGEQYF.

The CDR3: CASSLGGPGQPQHF. CDR3 DNA sequence: TGTGCCAGCAGTTTGGGGGGCCCCGGGCAGCCCCAGCATTTT. The rearrangement links TRBV6-6 to TRBJ1-5; possible D gene TRBD1, 6 bases. V dropped 4 bases and J dropped 7 bases, with 14 bases sitting between them. Germline V gene sequence: CDR1 MNHNY, CDR2 SVGAGI (reference sequence). This CDR3 has 14 residues.

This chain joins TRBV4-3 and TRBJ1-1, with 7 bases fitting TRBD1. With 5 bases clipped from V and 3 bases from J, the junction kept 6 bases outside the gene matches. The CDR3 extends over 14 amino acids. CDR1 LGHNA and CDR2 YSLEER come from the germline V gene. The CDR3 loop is CASSADRDDTEAFF. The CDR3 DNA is TGCGCCAGCAGCGCTGACAGGGATGACACTGAAGCTTTCTTT.

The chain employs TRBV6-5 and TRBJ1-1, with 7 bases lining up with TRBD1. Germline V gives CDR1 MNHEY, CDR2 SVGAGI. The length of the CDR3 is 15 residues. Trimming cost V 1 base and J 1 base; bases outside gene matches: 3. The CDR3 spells CASSYWDRSNTEAFF. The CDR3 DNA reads TGTGCCAGCAGTTACTGGGACAGATCGAACACTGAAGCTTTCTTT.

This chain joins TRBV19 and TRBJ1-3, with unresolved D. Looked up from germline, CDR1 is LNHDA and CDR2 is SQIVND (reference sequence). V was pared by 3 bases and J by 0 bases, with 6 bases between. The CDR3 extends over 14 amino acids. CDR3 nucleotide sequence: TGTGCCAGTAGTATTGGTATCTCTGGAAACACCATATATTTT. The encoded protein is CASSIGISGNTIYF.

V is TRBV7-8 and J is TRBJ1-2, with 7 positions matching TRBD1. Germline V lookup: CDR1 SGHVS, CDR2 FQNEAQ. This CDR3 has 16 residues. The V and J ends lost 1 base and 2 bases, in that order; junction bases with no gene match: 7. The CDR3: CASSLGQGDLNYGYTF. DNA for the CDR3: TGTGCCAGCAGCTTAGGGCAGGGGGACCTGAACTATGGCTACACCTTC.

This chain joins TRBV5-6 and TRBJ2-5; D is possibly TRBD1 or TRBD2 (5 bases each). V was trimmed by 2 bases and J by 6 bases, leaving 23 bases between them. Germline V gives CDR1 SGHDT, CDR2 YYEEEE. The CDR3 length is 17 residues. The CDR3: CASSLLYRDPKRQTQYF. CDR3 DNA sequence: TGTGCCAGCAGCTTATTATACCGGGACCCGAAGCGACAGACCCAGTACTTC. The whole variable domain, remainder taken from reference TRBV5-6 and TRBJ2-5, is DAGVTQSPTHLIKTRGQQVTLRCSPKSGHDTVSWYQQALGQGPQFIFQYYEEEERQRGNFPDRFSGHQFPNYSSELNVNALLLGDSALYLCASSLLYRDPKRQTQYFGPGTRLLVL.

This CDR3 reads CASINGDSTRVDGYTF. Written as DNA, the CDR3 is TGCGCCAGCATCAACGGGGACTCGACCCGAGTGGATGGCTACACCTTC. The chain uses TRBV5-1 and TRBJ1-2; a possible D gene is TRBD1 (5 bases). Trimming shortened V by 6 bases and J by 6 bases, and 24 bases separated the two germline ends. The germline CDR1 and CDR2 sequences are SGHRS and YFSETQ. The CDR3 is 16 residues long.

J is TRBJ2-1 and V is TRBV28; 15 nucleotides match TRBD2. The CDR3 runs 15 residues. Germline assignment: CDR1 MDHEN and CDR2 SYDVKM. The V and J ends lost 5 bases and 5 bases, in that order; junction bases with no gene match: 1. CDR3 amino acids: CASSRTSGRDNEQFF. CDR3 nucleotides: TGTGCCAGCAGTCGGACTAGCGGGAGGGACAATGAGCAGTTCTTC.

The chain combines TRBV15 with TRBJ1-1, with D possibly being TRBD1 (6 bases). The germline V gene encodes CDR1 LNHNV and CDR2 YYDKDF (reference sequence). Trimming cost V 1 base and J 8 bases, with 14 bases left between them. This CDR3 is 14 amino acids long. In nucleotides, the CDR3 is TGTGCCACCAGCAGAGGCGAGGGTAGGGGGGAAGCTTTCTTT. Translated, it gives CATSRGEGRGEAFF.

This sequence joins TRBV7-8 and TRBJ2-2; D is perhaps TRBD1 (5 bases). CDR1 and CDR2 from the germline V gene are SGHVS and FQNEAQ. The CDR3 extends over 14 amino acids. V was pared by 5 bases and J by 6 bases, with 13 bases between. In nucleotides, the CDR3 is TGTGCCAGCAGCCCCCAGGGTCGGGCCGGGGAGCTGTTTTTT. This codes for CASSPQGRAGELFF.

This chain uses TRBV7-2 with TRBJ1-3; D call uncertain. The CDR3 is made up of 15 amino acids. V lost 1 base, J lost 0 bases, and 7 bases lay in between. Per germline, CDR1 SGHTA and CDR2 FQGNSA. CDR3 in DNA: TGTGCCAGCAGCTTAGGACCGTTCTCTGGAAACACCATATATTTT. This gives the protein CASSLGPFSGNTIYF.

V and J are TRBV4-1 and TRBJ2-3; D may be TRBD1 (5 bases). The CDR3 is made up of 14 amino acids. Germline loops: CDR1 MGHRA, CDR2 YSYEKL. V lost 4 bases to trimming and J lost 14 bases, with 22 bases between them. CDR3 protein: CASSPQDGEPSRYF. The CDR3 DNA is TGCGCCAGCAGCCCACAGGACGGAGAGCCCTCGCGGTATTTT.